Below are 22 T cell receptor beta chains sequenced from a single sample in a study of lymphopenia after photon versus proton radiotherapy. Clones were sequenced by immunoSEQ multiplex PCR, and TCRdb holds only the in-frame ones, with some missing. The table includes 25,000 to 35,000 clones, roughly nine tenths detected once. The sequencing here drew on peripheral blood, taken from a patient treated with proton-based radiotherapy. Receptors were obtained from a woman aged 70-85 years with pancreatic cancer. Some clones in this sample may be carry-over from other donors' samples.

The genes are TRBV5-1 and TRBJ1-2; 7 positions agree with TRBD1. The CDR3 sequence is 16 residues long. Germline V gives CDR1 SGHRS, CDR2 YFSETQ. V shed 0 bases, J shed 4 bases, and the junction held 9 bases outside the gene matches. CDR3 protein: CASSLGATGTVYGYTF. CDR3 bases: TGCGCCAGCAGCTTGGGGGCGACAGGGACCGTCTATGGCTACACCTTC.

V usage is TRBV5-1 and J usage is TRBJ2-1, with D maybe TRBD1 (5 bases). The V end lost 0 bases, the J end lost 7 bases, and 14 bases lay between the germline ends. The CDR3 has 15 amino acids. The germline CDR1 and CDR2 sequences are SGHRS and YFSETQ. The CDR3 DNA reads as TGCGCCAGCAGCTTGGCAGGGCCCCTGGTGAATGAGCAGTTCTTC. It encodes CASSLAGPLVNEQFF.

This rearrangement joins TRBV7-8 to TRBJ1-1; 7 bases map to TRBD1. This CDR3 spans 15 amino acids. J gave up 4 bases and V 0 bases, and 5 bases lay outside the gene matches. Germline V gives CDR1 SGHVS, CDR2 FQNEAQ. The CDR3 loop is CASSLAQAGGTEAFF. CDR3 nucleotide sequence: TGTGCCAGCAGCTTAGCGCAGGCAGGGGGCACTGAAGCTTTCTTT.

The chain carries TRBV9 and TRBJ2-7, with 7 positions matching TRBD2. Germline V gives CDR1 SGDLS, CDR2 YYNGEE. V shed 2 bases and J 0 bases; nucleotides not matched to a gene: 5. CDR3 size: 15 residues. CDR3 in DNA: TGTGCCAGCAGCGTGGCGAGCGGGGCCTCCTACGAGCAGTACTTC. Translating it yields CASSVASGASYEQYF.

The genes are TRBV27 and TRBJ1-1; a possible D gene is TRBD1 (5 bases). The CDR3 has 15 residues. Trimming removed 8 bases at V and 7 bases at J, with 23 bases between. Germline lookup yields CDR1 MNHEY and CDR2 SMNVEV (reference sequence). CDR3 DNA: TGTGCCAGCGCCCTGGGGGGTGGGGGAAAAAATGAAGCTTTCTTT. Its translation: CASALGGGGKNEAFF.

V usage is TRBV29-1 and J usage is TRBJ1-1; 10 bases line up with TRBD1. The CDR3 extends over 15 amino acids. CDR1 is SQVTM, CDR2 ANQGSEA, per germline. The junction had 5 bases not matched to a gene; V was cut back by 0 bases and J by 4 bases. The CDR3 DNA reads as TGCAGCGTTGAAGAGATGGGACAGGGGTCCACTGAAGCTTTCTTT. Encoded protein: CSVEEMGQGSTEAFF.

This rearrangement joins TRBV28 to TRBJ2-3; D may correspond to TRBD1 or TRBD2 (7 bases each). V was trimmed by 5 bases and J by 6 bases, leaving 15 bases between them. From germline, CDR1 is MDHEN and CDR2 SYDVKM. The CDR3 totals 14 residues. This chain's CDR3 is CASSKTGREDTQYF. DNA of the CDR3: TGTGCCAGCAGTAAGACAGGGCGGGAGGATACGCAGTATTTT.

The gene calls are TRBV5-1 and TRBJ1-2; TRBD1 might be the D (6 bases). Germline-derived CDR1 and CDR2 are SGHRS and YFSETQ. The germline V and J ends were trimmed by 4 bases and 7 bases, with 26 bases remaining between them. The CDR3 consists of 17 residues. CDR3: CASSLGPTGNRGVGYTF. CDR3 sequence (DNA): TGCGCCAGCAGCCTCGGACCCACAGGGAATCGGGGGGTTGGCTACACCTTC.

The V gene is TRBV19, the J gene TRBJ2-1; TRBD1 is a possible D gene (6 bases). This CDR3 comprises 18 residues. CDR1 is LNHDA and CDR2 is SQIVND in the germline V gene (reference sequence). V lost 5 bases to trimming and J lost 3 bases, with 23 bases between them. The CDR3: CASSGAAGAGVRYNEQFF. CDR3 nucleotide sequence: TGTGCCAGTAGTGGTGCCGCTGGGGCAGGGGTACGCTACAATGAGCAGTTCTTC.

V gene TRBV2 combines with J gene TRBJ2-5; 12 bases line up with TRBD2. The V segment lost 6 bases and the J segment 5 bases; nucleotides outside the gene matches: 4. The CDR3 sequence is 14 residues long. Germline CDR1 is SNHLY and CDR2 is FYNNEI. The CDR3 DNA follows: TGTGCCAGCAGGACTAGCGGGAGTTGGGAGACCCAGTACTTC. This encodes CASRTSGSWETQYF.

This sequence joins TRBV7-9 and TRBJ2-1; 8 bases are a match to TRBD2. The CDR3 contains 18 residues. Germline lookup yields CDR1 SEHNR and CDR2 FQNEAQ (reference sequence). Trimming cost V 5 bases and J 8 bases; bases outside gene matches: 20. The CDR3 region has the DNA TGTGCCAGCAGCCCCGGGGGGGCGCGGCCTGGGGGGTCGTATGAGCAGTTCTTC. Translation: CASSPGGARPGGSYEQFF.

This clone has just a few counts. The chain links TRBV19 to TRBJ2-7; 11 bases align to TRBD2. This CDR3 is 15 amino acids long. With 4 bases clipped from V and 4 bases from J, the junction kept 6 bases outside the gene matches. Germline CDR1 LNHDA, CDR2 SQIVND (reference sequence). CDR3 sequence: CASSKLAGVEYEQYF. CDR3 DNA: TGTGCCAGTAGTAAACTAGCGGGAGTCGAGTACGAGCAGTACTTC.

V usage is TRBV19 and J usage is TRBJ1-1; D not resolved. Germline CDR1 LNHDA, CDR2 SQIVND (reference sequence). The V end was cut by 1 base, the J end by 1 base, with 7 bases between. CDR3 length: 14 amino acids. The CDR3 reads CASSIGAANTEAFF. CDR3 coding DNA: TGTGCCAGTAGTATAGGGGCGGCGAACACTGAAGCTTTCTTT.

The genes are TRBV19 and TRBJ2-5, with 8 bases aligning to TRBD2. TRBJ2-7 matches the DNA end more closely, so the J call is doubtful. CDR1 and CDR2 from the germline V gene are LNHDA and SQIVND (reference sequence). The CDR3 extends over 15 amino acids. The CDR3 loop reads CASSTTSVATYEQYF. For the CDR3, the DNA is TGTGCCAGTAGTACGACTAGCGTGGCAACCTACGAGCAGTACTTC.

V usage is TRBV9 and J usage is TRBJ2-1; no clear D. Trimming stripped 4 bases from V and 0 bases from J, with 8 bases between. Germline V gene sequence: CDR1 SGDLS, CDR2 YYNGEE. The CDR3 runs 14 residues. CDR3 in amino acids: CASSPDDSYNEQFF. CDR3 coding DNA: TGTGCCAGCAGCCCTGACGACTCCTACAATGAGCAGTTCTTC. Full variable domain (rest looked up from reference TRBV9 and TRBJ2-1): DSGVTQTPKHLITATGQRVTLRCSPRSGDLSVYWYQQSLDQGLQFLIQYYNGEERAKGNILERFSAQQFPDLHSELNLSSLELGDSALYFCASSPDDSYNEQFFGPGTRLTVL.

This rearrangement joins TRBV6-1 to TRBJ2-7; D not certain. The ends were cut back, 0 bases at V and 2 bases at J, with 11 bases in the middle. Germline V gives CDR1 MNHNS, CDR2 SASEGT. CDR3 size: 15 residues. The CDR3 here is CASSEAMSAAYEQYF. The CDR3 coding sequence is TGTGCCAGCAGTGAAGCGATGAGCGCAGCCTACGAGCAGTACTTC.

The chain is built from TRBV30 and TRBJ2-5; no definite D call. From germline, CDR1 is GTSNPN and CDR2 SVGIG (reference sequence). The CDR3 has 12 residues. With 3 bases removed from V and 7 bases from J, the gap between germline ends came to 12 bases. The CDR3 nucleotides are TGTGCCTGGAGCCCGACCCACCGGACCCAGTACTTC. This gives the protein CAWSPTHRTQYF.

This chain uses TRBV14 with TRBJ1-2, with 7 bases lining up with TRBD1. Germline V gene data show CDR1 as SGHDN and CDR2 as FVKESK. V gave up 0 bases and J gave up 4 bases; unmatched junction bases: 5. This CDR3 is built from 15 residues. CDR3 in amino acids: CASSQEVGQAYGYTF. The CDR3 DNA follows: TGTGCCAGCAGCCAAGAGGTTGGACAGGCCTATGGCTACACCTTC.

The genes are TRBV19 and TRBJ1-6, with 10 bases aligning to TRBD1. Trimming cost V 5 bases and J 9 bases; bases outside gene matches: 7. In germline, CDR1 is LNHDA, CDR2 SQIVND (reference sequence). The CDR3 loop spans 15 amino acids. CDR3 residues: CASSFGQGDGSPLHF. CDR3 nucleotide sequence: TGTGCCAGTAGTTTCGGACAGGGGGATGGTTCACCCCTCCACTTT. Full variable domain (outside the CDR3, taken from reference TRBV19 and TRBJ1-6): DGGITQSPKYLFRKEGQNVTLSCEQNLNHDAMYWYRQDPGQGLRLIYYSQIVNDFQKGDIAEGYSVSREKKESFPLTVTSAQKNPTAFYLCASSFGQGDGSPLHFGNGTRLTVT.

The CDR3 nucleotides read TGTGCCAGCAGTCCACACGTGCGGGGGCTGACCCAGTACTTC. It is translated as CASSPHVRGLTQYF. The genes are TRBV28 and TRBJ2-5; D is perhaps TRBD2 (7 bases). Germline CDR1 MDHEN, CDR2 SYDVKM. Deletions cut 5 bases from V and 7 bases from J, with 17 bases between. The CDR3 has 14 amino acids. The variable domain in full, with the rest retrieved from reference TRBV28 and TRBJ2-5, is DVKVTQSSRYLVKRTGEKVFLECVQDMDHENMFWYRQDPGLGLRLIYFSYDVKMKEKGDIPEGYSVSREKKERFSLILESASTNQTSMYLCASSPHVRGLTQYFGPGTRLLVL.

About this clone itself: One end of the junction varies from germline; a read error may be responsible. The chain recombines TRBV7-2 with TRBJ2-6, with TRBD2 as a possible D gene (5 bases). CDR1 and CDR2 from the germline V gene are SGHTA and FQGNSA. CDR3 size: 16 residues. The CDR3 reads CASSLAGYSGANVLTF. CDR3 DNA: TGTGCCAGCAGCCTAGCAGGCTACTCTGGGGCCAACGTCCTGACTTTC.

This chain uses TRBV13 with TRBJ2-5; 11 bases line up with TRBD2. V dropped 4 bases and J dropped 2; count of bases not matched to a gene: 6. Germline assignment: CDR1 PRHDT and CDR2 FYEKMQ (reference sequence). This CDR3 comprises 16 residues. CDR3: CASSSSTSGRQETQYF. In nucleotides, the CDR3 is TGTGCCAGCAGCTCTTCAACTAGCGGGAGACAAGAGACCCAGTACTTC.